A selection of T cell receptor beta chains follows, all from one sample in a study of beta chain features in type 1 diabetes. Clones were sequenced by immunoSEQ multiplex PCR, and TCRdb holds only the in-frame ones, with some missing. The top ten clones hold about 0.027% of a sample with about 250,000 clones, roughly 13% of them seen once. Material for sequencing was naive CD4+ T cells from blood. The receptors originated from a woman between 40 and 50 years old in good health. CDR3s include the opening cysteine and the closing phenylalanine or tryptophan. D genes are given only for firm matches. Size tells how often a clone was seen (once, few, many) or the class of an expanded clone, and some rows leave it out.

v_call,j_call,d_call,clone_size,cdr3_nt,cdr3_aa
TRBV5-4,TRBJ2-1,TRBD2,.,TGTGCCAGCCGGGACGGGGAGGGGCAGTTCTTC,CASRDGEGQFF
TRBV28,TRBJ1-1,TRBD1,.,TGTGCCAGCAGGTCTGGTTCAGCAGGGGGCGGTGAAGCTTTCTTT,CASRSGSAGGGEAFF
TRBV9,TRBJ2-1,TRBD2,.,TGTGCCAGCAGCGTAGTCGGTCGGGGGGCCTACAATGAGCAGTTCTTC,CASSVVGRGAYNEQFF
TRBV18,TRBJ2-1,.,.,TGTGCCAGCTCACAAAATACGCGTAGCGGAGTCAATGAGCAGTTCTTC,CASSQNTRSGVNEQFF
TRBV11-2,TRBJ2-7,.,.,TGTGCCAGCAGCCCCGCCCCAGCGTCCGGGCAGTACTTC,CASSPAPASGQYF
TRBV5-1,TRBJ2-5,.,.,TGCGCCAGCAGCCGGTCGCTCCCAGAGACCCAGTACTTC,CASSRSLPETQYF
TRBV19,TRBJ1-6,.,.,TGTGCCAGTAGTGGGGAGAATTCACCCCTCCACTTT,CASSGENSPLHF
TRBV12-5,TRBJ1-6,.,.,TGTGCTAGTGCAGTGGAGGGCTTCAATAATTCACCCCTCCACTTT,CASAVEGFNNSPLHF
TRBV9,TRBJ1-1,TRBD1,.,TGTGCCAGCAGCGACGACAGGGACACTGAAGCTTTCTTT,CASSDDRDTEAFF
TRBV5-1,TRBJ1-4,TRBD1,few,TGCGCCAGCAGCTGGGACAGGGGCACTGAAAAACTGTTTTTT,CASSWDRGTEKLFF
TRBV7-6,TRBJ2-1,TRBD1,few,TGTGCCAGCAGCTTAGTAGGGGGCCCACACAATGAGCAGTTCTTC,CASSLVGGPHNEQFF
TRBV4-2,TRBJ2-1,TRBD2,few,TGTGCCAGCAGCCAAGCCGTAGCGGGGGAGTTGTACAATGAGCAGTTCTTC,CASSQAVAGELYNEQFF
TRBV10-3,TRBJ2-5,.,few,TGTGCCATCAGTCAACAAGAGACCCAGTACTTC,CAISQQETQYF
TRBV25-1,TRBJ2-7,.,.,TGTGCCAGCAGTGCGATAGCCCAGGGCGAGCAGTACTTC,CASSAIAQGEQYF
TRBV18,TRBJ2-7,TRBD1,few,TGTGCCAGCTCACCTGACAGGGCGCTCGAGCAGTACTTC,CASSPDRALEQYF
TRBV6-6,TRBJ1-3,.,few,TGTGCCAGCAGTTCCGGGGTATTTGGAAACACCATATATTTT,CASSSGVFGNTIYF
TRBV15,TRBJ2-1,TRBD1,many,TGTGCCACCAGCGACAGGGCATTCTACAATGAGCAGTTCTTC,CATSDRAFYNEQFF
TRBV5-1,TRBJ1-1,TRBD1,.,TGCGCCAGCAGCTCAGACAGGGACACTGAAGCTTTCTTT,CASSSDRDTEAFF
TRBV14,TRBJ2-4,.,many,TGTGCCAGCAGCCAAGATGTTTCCGGTTTAGCCAAAAACATTCAGTACTTC,CASSQDVSGLAKNIQYF
TRBV15,TRBJ2-2,.,.,TGTGCCACCAGCAGACTACAGGGGGGGGTCGGGGAGCTGTTTTTT,CATSRLQGGVGELFF
TRBV27,TRBJ2-1,TRBD2,.,TGTGCCAGCAGCCGGGGGGGCCCCCCCAATGAGCAGTTCTTC,CASSRGGPPNEQFF
TRBV7-9,TRBJ2-7,TRBD2,.,TGTGCCAGCACCGGGGGGATCTACGAGCAGTACTTC,CASTGGIYEQYF
TRBV18,TRBJ1-1,.,few,TGTGCCAGCTCACCTAATGACATGAACACTGAAGCTTTCTTT,CASSPNDMNTEAFF
TRBV6-1,TRBJ2-2,.,.,TGTGCCAGCAGTGAAGGGGTTTGGGGGGACACCGGGGAGCTGTTTTTT,CASSEGVWGDTGELFF
TRBV5-1,TRBJ2-5,TRBD1,few,TGCGCCAGCAGCGACAGGGGGCACTGGGAGACCCAGTACTTC,CASSDRGHWETQYF
TRBV11-2,TRBJ1-2,.,.,TGTGCCACCTCGGTCGGGGGGCGCGGTATAATCTATGGCTACACCTTC,CATSVGGRGIIYGYTF
TRBV2,TRBJ2-1,TRBD2,.,TGTGCCAGCAGTCAGGGACTAGCGGGGGGGATTGAGCAGTTCTTC,CASSQGLAGGIEQFF
TRBV7-6,TRBJ2-1,.,few,TGTGCCAGCAGCTTAGCGTGGGGCCAGTACAATGAGCAGTTCTTC,CASSLAWGQYNEQFF
TRBV27,TRBJ1-4,.,.,TGTGCCAGCAGTTTAGCCCTGAACAGGGCTGGGGAGAATGAAAAACTGTTTTTT,CASSLALNRAGENEKLFF
TRBV4-3,TRBJ2-2,.,.,TGCGCCAGCAGCCAACTCTATCGGGGAACCACCGGGGAGCTGTTTTTT,CASSQLYRGTTGELFF
TRBV11-2,TRBJ1-4,TRBD1,few,TGTGCCAGCAGCGAACTGGGACAGGCGAATGAAAAACTGTTTTTT,CASSELGQANEKLFF
TRBV9,TRBJ2-3,.,.,TGTGCCAGCAGCGTAGTCAGGGGCTCCACAGATACGCAGTATTTT,CASSVVRGSTDTQYF
TRBV7-2,TRBJ1-2,TRBD1,.,TGTGCCAGCAGCCTATTCAGGACAGGGTATGGCTACACCTTC,CASSLFRTGYGYTF
TRBV27,TRBJ1-5,.,few,TGTGCCAGCAGACCGACAGTACCAAATCAGCCCCAGCATTTT,CASRPTVPNQPQHF
TRBV6-5,TRBJ1-5,.,.,TGTGCCAGCAGTTACGGAGCGGGGGCGCATCAGCCCCAGCATTTT,CASSYGAGAHQPQHF
TRBV25-1,TRBJ2-7,.,few,TGTGCCAGTTCGGCCCTTGGAACAGGGAACTACGAGCAGTACTTC,CASSALGTGNYEQYF
TRBV5-6,TRBJ1-5,TRBD1,few,TGTGCCAGCAGCATCTACAGGGGAATCAAGCAGCCCCAGCATTTT,CASSIYRGIKQPQHF
TRBV18,TRBJ1-2,TRBD1,few,TGTGCCAGCTCACCATCAGGGGGCCAGGGGAGCTATGGCTACACCTTC,CASSPSGGQGSYGYTF
TRBV7-2,TRBJ1-2,.,few,TGTGCCAGCAGCCCCGACGGGAACTATGGCTACACCTTC,CASSPDGNYGYTF
TRBV5-4,TRBJ1-2,.,.,TGTGCCAGCAGCCCACCCAGGGGCAGGGTGAACTATGGCTACACCTTC,CASSPPRGRVNYGYTF
TRBV19,TRBJ1-1,.,few,TGTGCCAGTTTATGGGTACTCAGGGTCTCGAACACTGAAGCTTTCTTT,CASLWVLRVSNTEAFF
TRBV23-1,TRBJ1-3,.,few,TGCGCCAGCGCCCCTGAGGGATCCGGAAACACCATATATTTT,CASAPEGSGNTIYF
TRBV29-1,TRBJ2-7,.,few,TGCAGCGCTACCGGGGGGCCCGTTTACGAGCAGTACTTC,CSATGGPVYEQYF
TRBV18,TRBJ2-5,TRBD2,.,TGTGCCAGCTCCCGGACTAGCGGGGAAGAGACCCAGTACTTC,CASSRTSGEETQYF
TRBV11-2,TRBJ2-7,.,.,TGTGCCAGCAGCTTAGGAGGAGGAGGCGGCTACGAGCAGTACTTC,CASSLGGGGGYEQYF
TRBV5-1,TRBJ2-2,TRBD1,.,TGCGCCAGCAGCTTGGGGTCCCTGGGACAGTTGAACACCGGGGAGCTGTTTTTT,CASSLGSLGQLNTGELFF
TRBV7-8,TRBJ1-2,.,few,TGTGCCAGCAGCAAGGAGGGGAAGGCCCTTAACTATGGCTACACCTTC,CASSKEGKALNYGYTF
TRBV6-5,TRBJ2-7,TRBD1,few,TGTGCCAGCAGTTCCACAGGGGCCTACGAGCAGTACTTC,CASSSTGAYEQYF
TRBV6-1,TRBJ1-5,.,.,TGTGCCAGCAGGCGGGAGGGGGGTCAGCCCCAGCATTTT,CASRREGGQPQHF
TRBV19,TRBJ2-2,.,.,TGTGCCAGTAGTATATCGGACTGGAACACCGGGGAGCTGTTTTTT,CASSISDWNTGELFF
TRBV5-6,TRBJ2-3,.,.,TGTGCCAGCAGCCCCCGGGGGGCCGCGGATACGCAGTATTTT,CASSPRGAADTQYF
TRBV6-6,TRBJ2-3,TRBD2,.,TGTGCCAGCCAGGTCCCTCTAGCGGGGGGTGGAGATACGCAGTATTTT,CASQVPLAGGGDTQYF
TRBV2,TRBJ2-1,TRBD2,.,TGTGCCACCACCGGGACTAGCGGGGGGGATTACAATGAGCAGTTCTTC,CATTGTSGGDYNEQFF